The entry that follows covers one T cell receptor (beta chain) sequence. Its target is unknown. This specimen belongs to a study of T-cell reconstitution after alpha-beta-depleted transplantation in children. The CDR3 consists of 15 residues. Trimming took off 3 bases at V and 5 bases at J, with 18 bases between the two ends. Per germline, CDR1 SGHDT and CDR2 YYEEEE. Broader study findings: Among T cells one year after transplant, newly produced cells accounted for most counts and diversity. Surviving recipient cells, namely T cells and thymic progenitors, were the source of high day-60 TCRbeta diversity in some patients. Expanded graft clones, several hundred of them, were reportedly the source of alpha-beta T cells about two months after transplant.

Molecular barcoding with unique molecular identifiers was used for the TCRbeta library. MiXCR, run by TCRdb on the PCR reads, gives a single entry per CDR3 protein. The data show 500,000 to 750,000 distinct CDR3 sequences, 10% to 15% seen once. The sample in question was PBMCs, mostly from graft donor cells, obtained 360 days after TCRalphabeta/CD19-depleted stem cell transplant. This receptor was obtained from a male patient aged 5 to 17 who had a stem cell transplant for acute myeloid leukemia, so the T cells may come from the graft donor. This chain joins TRBV5-6 and TRBJ2-7; D is perhaps TRBD2 (6 bases). The CDR3 DNA is TGTGCCAGCAGCTCAATGGGATCCGGGACTCACGAGCAGTACTTC. It yields the protein CASSSMGSGTHEQYF.